This TCR beta chain was captured in a study of metastatic and nonmetastatic thyroid tumors. This clone was observed many times. What it recognizes is unknown. Each patient came to thyroid surgery without any prior treatment (of any kind). Whole-study results and caveats: Relative to benign nodules, malignant thyroid tumors were reportedly characterized by significantly elevated TCR beta diversity in blood and tumor.

V was pared by 5 bases and J by 5 bases, with 12 bases between. The CDR3 runs 13 residues. With MiXCR, TCRdb called clones anew from the PCR reads. The table has about 24,000 clones, around 21% seen once. J is TRBJ2-5 and V is TRBV12-3 or TRBV12-4; tentative D call: TRBD2 (6 bases). Sequenced material: blood. This TCR derives from a male donor with papillary thyroid cancer or a benign thyroid nodule (not recorded which). Some clones in this sample may be carry-over from other donors' samples. The CDR3 spells CASSLAAGETQYF. For the CDR3, the DNA is TGTGCCAGCAGTCTCGCCGCGGGGGAGACCCAGTACTTC.